Listed below are T cell receptor beta chains from one sample, sequenced in a study of blood T cell repertoires in COVID-19. Using immunoSEQ multiplex PCR, the repertoire was profiled, and TCRdb retains in-frame clones only, with some absent. This sample has just over 90,000 clones, with about 86% found just once. The sample consisted of peripheral blood. The receptors derive from a woman older than 75 with acute or convalescent COVID-19. The conserved cysteine and the conserved F or W are not part of the CDR3 here.

cdr3_length,j_call,v_call,cdr3_aa
14,TRBJ2-1,TRBV21-1,ASNYQGTRSYNEQF
12,TRBJ2-7,TRBV6-5,ASSHRGKSYEQY
10,TRBJ2-1,TRBV5-4,ASSSQVGEQF
11,TRBJ2-7,TRBV5-5,ASSSSGRYEQY
11,TRBJ2-7,TRBV5-5,ASSLAGTYEQY
15,TRBJ2-5,TRBV2,ASSVTSGGRGAETQY
10,TRBJ1-2,TRBV12-3/TRBV12-4,ASSKQGFGYT
11,TRBJ2-7,TRBV5-1,ASSLGELYEQY
13,TRBJ1-2,TRBV18,ASSSGQGPNYGYT
12,TRBJ1-5,TRBV7-8,ASSLRGGVQPQH
13,TRBJ2-5,TRBV18,ASSPITGVQETQY
11,TRBJ1-2,TRBV12-3/TRBV12-4,ASSLVSNYGYT
14,TRBJ2-1,TRBV7-2,ASSYRAGGNYNEQF
12,TRBJ2-7,TRBV25-1,ASRPDRAANEQY
12,TRBJ1-5,TRBV27,ASKGHSGNQPQH
12,TRBJ1-3,TRBV3-1/TRBV3-2,ASSHTGSGNTIY
14,TRBJ2-3,TRBV11-2,ASRIGTTFSTDTQY
12,TRBJ1-2,TRBV3-1/TRBV3-2,ASSQLTGLHGYT
11,TRBJ2-2,TRBV2,ASSDGRGGELF
15,TRBJ2-5,TRBV3-1/TRBV3-2,ASSQDPSGGGYETQY
13,TRBJ1-1,TRBV5-1,ASSPQGTRNTEAF
14,TRBJ2-3,TRBV5-6,ASSGELGGKGDTQY
10,TRBJ2-1,TRBV9,ASSPRDWEQF
13,TRBJ2-5,TRBV7-3,ASSLSGTSQETQY
12,TRBJ1-2,TRBV7-2,ASSSGGKGGGYT
11,TRBJ1-1,TRBV5-1,ASSWALNTEAF
13,TRBJ2-3,TRBV24-1,ATSGGQHSTDTQY
15,TRBJ2-1,TRBV21-1,ASSKEGTEGLHNEQF
15,TRBJ2-5,TRBV3-1/TRBV3-2,ASSQPFGGGPQETQY
11,TRBJ2-7,TRBV5-5,ASSLTTSYEQY
10,TRBJ2-5,TRBV12-5,ASGLILETQY